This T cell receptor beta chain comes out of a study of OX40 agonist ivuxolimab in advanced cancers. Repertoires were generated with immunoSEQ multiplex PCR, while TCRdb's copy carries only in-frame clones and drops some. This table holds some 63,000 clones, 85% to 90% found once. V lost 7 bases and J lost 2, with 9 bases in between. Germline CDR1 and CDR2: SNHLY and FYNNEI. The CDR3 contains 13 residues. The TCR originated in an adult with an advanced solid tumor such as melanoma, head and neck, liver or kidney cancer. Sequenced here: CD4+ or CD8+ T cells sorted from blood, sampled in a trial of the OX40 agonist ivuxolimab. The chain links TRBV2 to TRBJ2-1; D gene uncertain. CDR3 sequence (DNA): TGTGCCAGCATCGGCTCCGCCTACAATGAGCAGTTCTTC. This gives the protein CASIGSAYNEQFF.